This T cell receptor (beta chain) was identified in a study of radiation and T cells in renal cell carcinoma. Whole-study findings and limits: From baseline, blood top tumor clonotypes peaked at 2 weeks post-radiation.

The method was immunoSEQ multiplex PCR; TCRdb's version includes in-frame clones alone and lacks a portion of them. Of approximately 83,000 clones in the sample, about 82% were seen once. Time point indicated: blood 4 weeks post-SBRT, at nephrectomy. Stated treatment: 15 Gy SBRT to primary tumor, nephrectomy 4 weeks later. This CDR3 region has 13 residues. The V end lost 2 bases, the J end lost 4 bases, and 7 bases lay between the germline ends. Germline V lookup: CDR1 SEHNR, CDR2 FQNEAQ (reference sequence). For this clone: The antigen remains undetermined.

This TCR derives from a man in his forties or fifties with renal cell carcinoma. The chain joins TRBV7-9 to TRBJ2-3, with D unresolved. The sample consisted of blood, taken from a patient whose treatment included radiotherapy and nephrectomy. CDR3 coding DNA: TGTGCCAGCAGCTTACATGGGGCAGATACGCAGTATTTT. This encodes CASSLHGADTQYF.